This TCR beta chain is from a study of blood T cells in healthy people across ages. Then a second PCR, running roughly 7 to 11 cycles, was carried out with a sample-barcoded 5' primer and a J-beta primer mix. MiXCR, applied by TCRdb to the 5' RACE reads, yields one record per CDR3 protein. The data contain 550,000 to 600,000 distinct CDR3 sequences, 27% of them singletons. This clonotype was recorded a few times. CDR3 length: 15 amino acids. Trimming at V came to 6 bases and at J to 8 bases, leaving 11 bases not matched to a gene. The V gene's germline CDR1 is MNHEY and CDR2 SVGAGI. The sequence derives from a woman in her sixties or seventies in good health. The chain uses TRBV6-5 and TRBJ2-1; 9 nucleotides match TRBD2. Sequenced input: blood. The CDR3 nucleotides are TGTGCCAGCAGGCCCGGGACTAGCCGGTTTGATGAGCAGTTCTTC. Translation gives CASRPGTSRFDEQFF.